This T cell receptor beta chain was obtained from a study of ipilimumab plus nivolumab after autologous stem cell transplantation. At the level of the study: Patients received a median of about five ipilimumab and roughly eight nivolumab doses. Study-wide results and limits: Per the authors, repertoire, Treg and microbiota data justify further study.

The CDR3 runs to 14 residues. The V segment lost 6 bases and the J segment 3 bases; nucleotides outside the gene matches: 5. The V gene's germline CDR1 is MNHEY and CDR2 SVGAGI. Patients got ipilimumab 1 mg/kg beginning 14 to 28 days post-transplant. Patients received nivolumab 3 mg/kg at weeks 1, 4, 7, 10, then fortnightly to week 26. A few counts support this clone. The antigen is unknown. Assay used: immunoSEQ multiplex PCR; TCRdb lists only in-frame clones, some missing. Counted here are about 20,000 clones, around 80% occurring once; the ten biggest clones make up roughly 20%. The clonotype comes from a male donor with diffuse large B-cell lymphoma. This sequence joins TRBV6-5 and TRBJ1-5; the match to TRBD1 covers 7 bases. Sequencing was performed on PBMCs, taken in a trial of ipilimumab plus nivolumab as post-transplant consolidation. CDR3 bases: TGTGCCAGCAGACTACAGGGGCCCAATCAGCCCCAGCATTTT. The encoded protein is CASRLQGPNQPQHF.